Presented here are 23 T cell receptor beta chains from one specimen sequenced in a study of CD8 T cells in Susac syndrome. The RNA input was roughly 0.45 to 1 ug, and it was reverse transcribed with random hexamers. From the immunoSEQ multiplex PCR reads, TCRdb called clonotypes with MiXCR, one entry per CDR3 protein. The data hold more than 200,000 distinct CDR3 sequences, with about 94% observed a single time. Material: CD4+ T cells from PBMCs. The receptors shown here come from a human donor with Susac syndrome.

The CDR3 nucleotides are TGTGCCATCAGCTCCTCTGCCGGGACAGGGGTTGGCTACACCTTC. It codes for CAISSSAGTGVGYTF. The chain has TRBV10-3 and TRBJ1-2; 10 bases fit TRBD1. J lost 7 bases, V lost 6 bases, and 11 bases had no gene match. Germline CDR1 and CDR2: ENHRY and SYGVKD. The CDR3 sequence is 15 residues long.

The table lists this clonotype with a count of one. The chain uses TRBV11-1 and TRBJ1-6; D remains unclear. Trimming removed 3 bases from V and 4 bases from J, with 13 bases in between. Looked up from germline, CDR1 is SGHAT and CDR2 is FQDESV (reference sequence). The CDR3 contains 16 residues. The CDR3 loop reads CASSFETPSYNSPLHF. DNA for the CDR3: TGTGCCAGCAGCTTCGAGACACCGAGTTATAATTCACCCCTCCACTTT.

This chain uses TRBV20-1 with TRBJ2-7, with 7 bases fitting TRBD2. The J segment lost 1 base and the V segment lost 3 bases, leaving 3 bases of the junction unmatched. Germline V gene data show CDR1 as DFQATT and CDR2 as SNEGSKA (reference sequence). The CDR3 runs to 13 residues. CDR3 nucleotide sequence: TGCAGTGCTAGTGACGGGGGGTCCTACGAGCAGTACTTC. It encodes CSASDGGSYEQYF.

V is TRBV9 and J is TRBJ1-2, with 7 bases that match TRBD1. Germline V gives CDR1 SGDLS, CDR2 YYNGEE. CDR3 length: 12 residues. V was clipped by 2 bases and J by 9 bases; unmatched bases: 4. The CDR3 DNA sequence: TGTGCCAGCAGCGTGGGGGGACAGAGCTACACCTTC. This gives the protein CASSVGGQSYTF.

This chain joins TRBV27 and TRBJ2-2, with D perhaps matching TRBD1 (5 bases). The CDR3 extends over 14 amino acids. V lost 1 base and J lost 6, with 9 bases in between. Germline V gives CDR1 MNHEY, CDR2 SMNVEV (reference sequence). For the CDR3, the DNA is TGTGCCAGCAGTTTATTGTCAGGGTCCGGGGAGCTGTTTTTT. It codes for CASSLLSGSGELFF.

The V gene is TRBV28, the J gene TRBJ1-1, with TRBD1 as a possible D gene (6 bases). V lost 8 bases and J lost 5, with 12 bases in between. Germline CDR1 MDHEN, CDR2 SYDVKM. This CDR3 is 12 amino acids long. CDR3 coding DNA: TGTGCCAGCGGCGGACAGTGGACTGAAGCTTTCTTT. Translating gives CASGGQWTEAFF.

The chain has TRBV20-1 and TRBJ1-2, with D possibly TRBD1 on 6 matching bases. This CDR3 is built from 13 residues. V was pared by 6 bases and J by 8 bases, with 19 bases between. Germline CDR1 DFQATT, CDR2 SNEGSKA (reference sequence). The CDR3 DNA reads as TGCAGTGCGAGAATAACAGGGTTCGGGGGCTACACCTTC. Its translation: CSARITGFGGYTF.

The chain uses TRBV11-2 and TRBJ1-2; 7 bases agree with TRBD1. Trimming cost V 5 bases and J 6 bases; bases outside gene matches: 6. Germline CDR1 reads SGHAT; CDR2 reads FQNNGV. The CDR3 totals 13 residues. This CDR3 reads CASSPTGADGYTF. The CDR3 nucleotides are TGTGCCAGCAGCCCTACAGGGGCTGATGGCTACACCTTC.

The chain carries TRBV6-6 and TRBJ1-5; D possibly corresponds to TRBD1 (6 bases). Germline CDR1 reads MNHNY; CDR2 reads SVGAGI (reference sequence). The V end was cut by 4 bases, the J end by 7 bases, with 20 bases between. There are 16 residues in the CDR3. CDR3 sequence (DNA): TGTGCCAGCAGTTCACCGGATAGGGGGACGGGCCAGCCCCAGCATTTT. It specifies CASSSPDRGTGQPQHF.

The chain recombines TRBV28 with TRBJ2-1; TRBD2 matches 11 bases. The CDR3 consists of 15 residues. The trim removed 5 bases at V and 8 bases at J, leaving 8 bases unmatched. Germline CDR1 and CDR2: MDHEN and SYDVKM. The chain's CDR3 is CASSPSGLAAHEQFF. DNA of the CDR3: TGTGCCAGCAGTCCCTCGGGACTAGCGGCGCATGAGCAGTTCTTC.

The rearrangement links TRBV30 to TRBJ2-3; D is unresolved. The CDR3 has 14 amino acids. Trimming left V 0 bases short and J 1 base short, with 8 bases between. The germline V gene encodes CDR1 GTSNPN and CDR2 SVGIG (reference sequence). CDR3 residues: CAWSVMPGTDTQYF. Written as DNA, the CDR3 is TGTGCCTGGAGTGTAATGCCAGGCACAGATACGCAGTATTTT.

The chain employs TRBV3-1 and TRBJ1-4; D is unresolved. The CDR3 extends over 13 amino acids. Germline values: CDR1 LGHDT, CDR2 YNNKEL (reference sequence). Trimming took off 0 bases at V and 7 bases at J, with 6 bases between the two ends. CDR3 amino acids: CASSQESREKLFF. The CDR3 nucleotides read TGTGCCAGCAGCCAAGAAAGTCGTGAAAAACTGTTTTTT.

V usage is TRBV6-1 and J usage is TRBJ1-2, with 8 nucleotides matching TRBD1. CDR3 size: 14 residues. Unmatched junction bases numbered 8, after V lost 7 bases and J lost 4 bases. Germline loops: CDR1 MNHNS, CDR2 SASEGT. CDR3 DNA sequence: TGTGCCAGCATCGACAGGGGAGGGGGCTATGGCTACACCTTC. It translates to CASIDRGGGYGYTF.

The chain has TRBV9 and TRBJ2-3; unclear D gene. CDR1 and CDR2 from the germline V gene are SGDLS and YYNGEE. The CDR3 has 15 amino acids. V was pared by 0 bases and J by 2 bases, with 10 bases between. Here the CDR3 DNA reads TGTGCCAGCAGCGTAGCCCCTGGCTACACAGATACGCAGTATTTT. Translation: CASSVAPGYTDTQYF.

This clonotype has just one count. The J gene is TRBJ1-1, the V gene TRBV19; maybe TRBD1 (5 bases). Between the trimmed V and J ends, which lost 9 bases and 5 bases, there was a span of 16 bases. Germline V lookup: CDR1 LNHDA, CDR2 SQIVND (reference sequence). The CDR3 covers 13 residues. CDR3 loop: CASTRRGITEAFF. As DNA, the CDR3 is TGTGCCAGCACAAGACGGGGGATAACTGAAGCTTTCTTT.

The chain links TRBV27 to TRBJ2-5, with TRBD2 identical over 7 bases. This CDR3 comprises 14 residues. J gave up 4 bases and V 5 bases, and 7 bases lay outside the gene matches. In germline, CDR1 is MNHEY, CDR2 SMNVEV (reference sequence). CDR3: CASSTRRGRETQYF. The CDR3 bases are TGTGCCAGCAGTACCCGGCGGGGGAGAGAGACCCAGTACTTC.

V and J are TRBV12-3 or TRBV12-4 and TRBJ1-6; D is unresolved. The CDR3 is made up of 15 amino acids. The ends were cut back, 1 base at V and 0 bases at J, with 4 bases in the middle. CDR3 DNA: TGTGCCAGCAGTTTAGTAAGCTCCTATAATTCACCCCTCCACTTT. It codes for CASSLVSSYNSPLHF.

V usage is TRBV28 and J usage is TRBJ2-5; D remains ambiguous. The germline V gene encodes CDR1 MDHEN and CDR2 SYDVKM. With 4 bases removed from V and 5 bases from J, the gap between germline ends came to 14 bases. This CDR3 has 14 amino acids. DNA of the CDR3: TGTGCCAGCAGTTCCCGCACGGTTGGCGAGACCCAGTACTTC. It yields the protein CASSSRTVGETQYF.

This chain uses TRBV19 with TRBJ2-5; no firm D call. V shed 3 bases and J shed 4 bases, with 12 bases lying between them. This CDR3 region has 14 residues. Germline CDR1 LNHDA, CDR2 SQIVND (reference sequence). This chain's CDR3 is CASSMNQQRETQYF. The CDR3 DNA follows: TGTGCCAGTAGTATGAACCAACAAAGAGAGACCCAGTACTTC. The full variable domain, in which reference TRBV19 and TRBJ2-5 provide the parts outside the CDR3, is DGGITQSPKYLFRKEGQNVTLSCEQNLNHDAMYWYRQDPGQGLRLIYYSQIVNDFQKGDIAEGYSVSREKKESFPLTVTSAQKNPTAFYLCASSMNQQRETQYFGPGTRLLVL.

The J gene is TRBJ2-3, the V gene TRBV20-1; 11 nucleotides align to TRBD2. This CDR3 is 16 amino acids long. Trimming removed 3 bases from V and 3 bases from J; junction bases left unmatched: 8. Germline lookup yields CDR1 DFQATT and CDR2 SNEGSKA (reference sequence). The CDR3 region is CSASGTSGGLTDTQYF. The CDR3 DNA follows: TGCAGTGCTAGTGGCACTAGCGGGGGTCTGACAGATACGCAGTATTTT.

The V and J genes are TRBV2 and TRBJ2-7, with 9 nucleotides matching TRBD1. This CDR3 is 15 amino acids long. The junction had 10 bases not matched to a gene; V was cut back by 4 bases and J by 6 bases. The germline gives CDR1 SNHLY, CDR2 FYNNEI. The CDR3 is CASSGDRALSAEQYF. CDR3 nucleotides: TGTGCCAGCAGTGGGGACAGGGCTTTGTCGGCCGAGCAGTACTTC.

The V and J genes are TRBV5-1 and TRBJ2-7; D possibly matches TRBD1 or TRBD2 (5 bases each). CDR1 and CDR2 (germline): SGHRS, YFSETQ. Deletions cut 3 bases from V and 6 bases from J, with 16 bases between. This CDR3 is 14 amino acids long. CDR3 sequence reads: CASSSGTNIGEQYF. Here the CDR3 DNA reads TGCGCCAGCAGCTCCGGGACGAACATCGGCGAGCAGTACTTC.

The J gene is TRBJ1-3, the V gene TRBV30; 8 bases match TRBD1. From germline, CDR1 is GTSNPN and CDR2 SVGIG (reference sequence). The CDR3 is 15 residues long. J gave up 6 bases and V 3 bases, and 10 bases lay outside the gene matches. DNA of the CDR3: TGTGCCTGGAGATTCCTCAGGGGGCTAGAAAACACCATATATTTT. Translating it yields CAWRFLRGLENTIYF. The full variable domain, rest sourced from reference TRBV30 and TRBJ1-3, is SQTIHQWPATLVQPVGSPLSLECTVEGTSNPNLYWYRQAAGRGLQLLFYSVGIGQISSEVPQNLSASRPQDRQFILSSKKLLLSDSGFYLCAWRFLRGLENTIYFGEGSWLTVV.